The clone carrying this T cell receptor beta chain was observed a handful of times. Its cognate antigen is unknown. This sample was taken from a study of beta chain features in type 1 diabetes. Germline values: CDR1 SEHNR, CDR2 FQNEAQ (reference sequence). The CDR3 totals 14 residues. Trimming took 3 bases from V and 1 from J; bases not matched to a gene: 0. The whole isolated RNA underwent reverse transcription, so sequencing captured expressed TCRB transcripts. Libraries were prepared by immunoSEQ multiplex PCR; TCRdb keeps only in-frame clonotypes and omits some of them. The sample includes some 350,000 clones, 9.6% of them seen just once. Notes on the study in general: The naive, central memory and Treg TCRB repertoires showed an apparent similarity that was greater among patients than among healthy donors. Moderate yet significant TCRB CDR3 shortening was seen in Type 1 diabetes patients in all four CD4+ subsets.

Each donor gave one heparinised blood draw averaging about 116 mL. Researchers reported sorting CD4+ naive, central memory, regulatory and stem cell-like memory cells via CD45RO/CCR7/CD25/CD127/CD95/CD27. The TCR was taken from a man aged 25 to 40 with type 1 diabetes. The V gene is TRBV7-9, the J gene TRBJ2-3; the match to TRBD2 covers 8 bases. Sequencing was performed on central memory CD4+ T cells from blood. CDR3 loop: CASSFSGGTDTQYF. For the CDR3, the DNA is TGTGCCAGCAGCTTTAGCGGGGGCACAGATACGCAGTATTTT.